These 8 T cell receptor beta chains came from one sample sequenced in a study of liver allograft versus peripheral blood T cells. Study information: Peripheral blood of the recipients supplied T cell receptor repertoires that were compared with those in transplanted livers.

TCRdb re-called the reads with MiXCR, one entry per CDR3 protein. This table holds thousands of distinct CDR3 sequences, roughly 20% found once. These receptors were obtained from a human patient who had a liver transplant. These T cells may partly come from the graft donor.

This clonotype was counted ten times or more. The rearrangement joins TRBV9 to TRBJ2-2; 7 bases line up with TRBD1. CDR1 and CDR2 from the germline V gene are SGDLS and YYNGEE. The V and J ends lost 4 bases and 5 bases, in that order; junction bases with no gene match: 8. The CDR3 sequence is 15 residues long. CDR3 amino acids: CASSPLDRNTGELFF. CDR3 nucleotides: TGTGCCAGCAGCCCGCTGGACAGGAATACCGGGGAGCTGTTTTTT.

This clonotype is deemed medium-sized. The gene calls are TRBV29-1 and TRBJ2-5, with 9 nucleotides matching TRBD1. J lost 2 bases, V lost 3 bases, and 7 bases had no gene match. Germline V gene lookup returns CDR1 SQVTM and CDR2 ANQGSEA. CDR3 length: 15 residues. The CDR3 protein is CSVEGDREGQETQYF. CDR3 nucleotide sequence: TGCAGCGTTGAGGGGGACAGGGAAGGGCAAGAGACCCAGTACTTC. The variable domain in full, with the rest retrieved from reference TRBV29-1 and TRBJ2-5, is SAVISQKPSRDICQRGTSLTIQCQVDSQVTMMFWYRQQPGQSLTLIATANQGSEATYESGFVIDKFPISRPNLTFSTLTVSNMSPEDSSIYLCSVEGDREGQETQYFGPGTRLLVL.

By proportion, this clonotype is medium-sized. The rearrangement links TRBV10-3 to TRBJ1-1; D ambiguous. Germline CDR1 reads ENHRY; CDR2 reads SYGVKD. V was pared by 4 bases and J by 2 bases, with 8 bases between. The CDR3 sequence is 13 residues long. DNA for the CDR3: TGTGCCATCAGTGTGGGGTCAAACACTGAAGCTTTCTTT. The encoded protein is CAISVGSNTEAFF.

This clonotype was counted a few times. The chain combines TRBV20-1 with TRBJ2-5; weak D call: TRBD2 (6 bases). The CDR3 is made up of 12 amino acids. Germline loops: CDR1 DFQATT, CDR2 SNEGSKA (reference sequence). With 5 bases removed from V and 4 bases from J, the gap between germline ends came to 11 bases. CDR3 amino acids: CSALGGSETQYF. CDR3 DNA sequence: TGCAGTGCTCTCGGAGGGTCAGAGACCCAGTACTTC.

This clonotype is classed as medium-sized. The rearrangement links TRBV7-2 to TRBJ1-2; 8 bases are shared with TRBD1. This CDR3 is 13 amino acids long. The trim removed 5 bases at V and 6 bases at J, leaving 5 bases unmatched. Germline CDR1 and CDR2: SGHTA and FQGNSA. As DNA, the CDR3 is TGTGCCAGCAGCCAGGACAGGGCGAATGGCTACACCTTC. Translating it yields CASSQDRANGYTF.

This clonotype counts as medium-sized. The chain employs TRBV19 and TRBJ1-2; D is possibly TRBD1 (6 bases). The CDR3 is 16 residues long. CDR1 is LNHDA, CDR2 SQIVND, per germline (reference sequence). Trimming shortened V by 3 bases and J by 0 bases, and 14 bases separated the two germline ends. The CDR3 is CASSIGPGQSNYGYTF. CDR3 bases: TGTGCCAGTAGTATCGGACCCGGACAGTCTAACTATGGCTACACCTTC.

This chain uses TRBV30 with TRBJ2-7, with D hard to call. Trimming removed 0 bases from V and 5 bases from J, with 5 bases in between. This CDR3 has 11 amino acids. Germline lookup yields CDR1 GTSNPN and CDR2 SVGIG (reference sequence). This CDR3 is CAWSVLHEQYF. The CDR3 bases are TGTGCCTGGAGTGTTCTCCACGAGCAGTACTTC.

V is TRBV12-3 or TRBV12-4 and J is TRBJ2-7, with D unresolved. This CDR3 contains 13 residues. Deletions cut 6 bases from V and 0 bases from J, with 9 bases between. CDR3 bases: TGTGCCAGCAGCTACCAAGCCTCCTACGAGCAGTACTTC. Its translation: CASSYQASYEQYF.